The sample holds many counts of the clone carrying this T cell receptor (beta chain). Its antigen is not known. The record originates from a study of T cell repertoires in cytomegalovirus infection. Looking at the study overall: Indications of both CMV infection and matching HLA type were provided by public TCR beta signatures. Study-wide results and limits: CMV-specific TCR beta clonotypes restricted by HLA-C were the ones dominating the ex vivo response. Adding up the frequency of public TCR beta families identified people who carried CMV plus the relevant HLA.

TCRdb re-analysed the reads in MiXCR, keeping a single row per CDR3 protein. The profile covers 150,000 to 200,000 distinct CDR3 sequences, with roughly 27% appearing a single time and about 28% taken by the ten largest. The sequence derives from a human donor in good health (CMV status not recorded). Some clones in this sample may be carry-over from other donors' samples. The sequencing input was PBMCs.

The CDR3 DNA follows: TGTGCCAGCAGCATGAGCGGGGGGGCCCGAGAGCAGTACTTC. Its protein product is CASSMSGGAREQYF. The chain has TRBV7-9 and TRBJ2-7, with 10 bases identical to TRBD2. Germline values: CDR1 SEHNR, CDR2 FQNEAQ (reference sequence). CDR3 length: 14 residues. V lost 5 bases, J lost 7 bases, and 8 bases stayed unmatched.